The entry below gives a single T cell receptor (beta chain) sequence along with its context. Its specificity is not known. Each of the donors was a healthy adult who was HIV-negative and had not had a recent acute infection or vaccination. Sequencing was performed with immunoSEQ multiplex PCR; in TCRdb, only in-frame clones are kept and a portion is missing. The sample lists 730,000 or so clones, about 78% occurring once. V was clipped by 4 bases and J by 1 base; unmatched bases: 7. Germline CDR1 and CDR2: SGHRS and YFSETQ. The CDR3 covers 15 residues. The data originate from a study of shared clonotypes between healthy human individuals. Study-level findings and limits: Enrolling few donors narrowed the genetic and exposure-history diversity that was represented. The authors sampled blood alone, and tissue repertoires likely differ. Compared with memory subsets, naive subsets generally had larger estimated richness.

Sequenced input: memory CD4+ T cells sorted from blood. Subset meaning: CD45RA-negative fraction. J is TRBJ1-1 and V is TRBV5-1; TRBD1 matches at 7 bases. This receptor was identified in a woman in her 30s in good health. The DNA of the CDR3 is TGCGCCAGCAGCCCCACGGGACAGTCGAACACTGAAGCTTTCTTT. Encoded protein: CASSPTGQSNTEAFF.